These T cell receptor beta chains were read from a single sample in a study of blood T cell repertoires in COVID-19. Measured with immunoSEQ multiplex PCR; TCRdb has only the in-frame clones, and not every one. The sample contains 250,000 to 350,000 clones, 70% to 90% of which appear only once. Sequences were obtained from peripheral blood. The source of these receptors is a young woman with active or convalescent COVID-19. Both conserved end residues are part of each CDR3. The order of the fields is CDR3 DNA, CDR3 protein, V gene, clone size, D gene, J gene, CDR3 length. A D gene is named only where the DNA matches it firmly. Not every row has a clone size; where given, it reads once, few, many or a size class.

CDR3 DNA: TGTGCCAGCAGCTTAAGAGGGTCTTATGGCTACACCTTC
CDR3 protein: CASSLRGSYGYTF
V gene: TRBV7-2
clone size: -
D gene: -
J gene: TRBJ1-2
CDR3 length: 13

CDR3 DNA: TGTGCCAGTGACACTGCAGGGTCTGGAAACACCATATATTTT
CDR3 protein: CASDTAGSGNTIYF
V gene: TRBV19
clone size: -
D gene: -
J gene: TRBJ1-3
CDR3 length: 14

CDR3 DNA: TGTGCCAGCAGTTCCTTCGGACAGGGGGCGATTGGCTACACCTTC
CDR3 protein: CASSSFGQGAIGYTF
V gene: TRBV6-5
clone size: -
D gene: TRBD1
J gene: TRBJ1-2
CDR3 length: 15

CDR3 DNA: TGTGCCAGTAGGACACCGGTGGGTGGGGCTTTCTTT
CDR3 protein: CASRTPVGGAFF
V gene: TRBV19
clone size: -
D gene: -
J gene: TRBJ1-1
CDR3 length: 12

CDR3 DNA: TGTGCCAGCAGATCCTCCGGACTAGCGGGAGGGACCCAGTACTTC
CDR3 protein: CASRSSGLAGGTQYF
V gene: TRBV6-5
clone size: -
D gene: TRBD2
J gene: TRBJ2-5
CDR3 length: 15

CDR3 DNA: TGTGCCAGCAGCTTAGAACTAGCGGGGGGGTCGAATGAGCAGTTCTTC
CDR3 protein: CASSLELAGGSNEQFF
V gene: TRBV7-6
clone size: -
D gene: TRBD2
J gene: TRBJ2-1
CDR3 length: 16

CDR3 DNA: TGTGCCTCCCTAGCGGGGGCTCCCTACGAGCAGTACTTC
CDR3 protein: CASLAGAPYEQYF
V gene: TRBV7-2
clone size: once
D gene: TRBD2
J gene: TRBJ2-7
CDR3 length: 13

CDR3 DNA: TGTGCCAGCAGAAAGACAGTTAACACCGGGGAGCTGTTTTTT
CDR3 protein: CASRKTVNTGELFF
V gene: TRBV6-4
clone size: once
D gene: -
J gene: TRBJ2-2
CDR3 length: 14

CDR3 DNA: TGTGCCTCCGGCGGACAGGGCGGAACTGAAGCTTTCTTT
CDR3 protein: CASGGQGGTEAFF
V gene: TRBV16
clone size: -
D gene: TRBD1
J gene: TRBJ1-1
CDR3 length: 13

CDR3 DNA: TGCGCCAGCAGCTTGGATTCCCCGGTTGAAGCTTTCTTT
CDR3 protein: CASSLDSPVEAFF
V gene: TRBV5-1
clone size: -
D gene: -
J gene: TRBJ1-1
CDR3 length: 13

CDR3 DNA: TGTGCCAGTAGTATCGGGGGAGATACGCAGTATTTT
CDR3 protein: CASSIGGDTQYF
V gene: TRBV19
clone size: -
D gene: -
J gene: TRBJ2-3
CDR3 length: 12

CDR3 DNA: TGCGCCAGCAGCCAAGGTTTTAGGGCGGGTACGCAGTATTTT
CDR3 protein: CASSQGFRAGTQYF
V gene: TRBV4-3
clone size: -
D gene: -
J gene: TRBJ2-3
CDR3 length: 14

CDR3 DNA: TGTGCCTCAAAAGGGACAGGGAGTCAGCCCCAGCATTTT
CDR3 protein: CASKGTGSQPQHF
V gene: TRBV19
clone size: -
D gene: TRBD1
J gene: TRBJ1-5
CDR3 length: 13

CDR3 DNA: TGTGCCAGCAGTACTTGGACAGGTTTGGTCGAAAACACTGAAGCTTTCTTT
CDR3 protein: CASSTWTGLVENTEAFF
V gene: TRBV27
clone size: once
D gene: TRBD1
J gene: TRBJ1-1
CDR3 length: 17

CDR3 DNA: TGTGCCAGTAGTCCCCAGGGCCCGGGTGGCACTGAAGCTTTCTTT
CDR3 protein: CASSPQGPGGTEAFF
V gene: TRBV19
clone size: -
D gene: -
J gene: TRBJ1-1
CDR3 length: 15

CDR3 DNA: TGTGCCAGCAGTTTCACTGGGGACAGGGGACAACAGTACTTC
CDR3 protein: CASSFTGDRGQQYF
V gene: TRBV7-9
clone size: -
D gene: TRBD1
J gene: TRBJ2-7
CDR3 length: 14

CDR3 DNA: TGCGCCAGCAGAAGCCTCCCGGGTACAGATACGCAGTATTTT
CDR3 protein: CASRSLPGTDTQYF
V gene: TRBV5-1
clone size: -
D gene: -
J gene: TRBJ2-3
CDR3 length: 14

CDR3 DNA: TGTGCCAGCAGTGAAACGGGGAACACTGAAGCTTTCTTT
CDR3 protein: CASSETGNTEAFF
V gene: TRBV6-1
clone size: -
D gene: -
J gene: TRBJ1-1
CDR3 length: 13

CDR3 DNA: TGTGCCAGCAGCCCCGGTCCGGGGACAGGGATCGGACGGGGCACTGAAGCTTTCTTT
CDR3 protein: CASSPGPGTGIGRGTEAFF
V gene: TRBV11-2
clone size: once
D gene: TRBD1
J gene: TRBJ1-1
CDR3 length: 19

CDR3 DNA: TGTGCCAGTAGTATAAGAACAGGGGGCGGTTTCCAGTACTTC
CDR3 protein: CASSIRTGGGFQYF
V gene: TRBV19
clone size: -
D gene: TRBD1
J gene: TRBJ2-5
CDR3 length: 14

CDR3 DNA: TGTGCCAGTAGTATGAGGGCGGTACGCACAGATACGCAGTATTTT
CDR3 protein: CASSMRAVRTDTQYF
V gene: TRBV19
clone size: -
D gene: -
J gene: TRBJ2-3
CDR3 length: 15

CDR3 DNA: TGTGCCAGCAGTTACTCTTCCGTGGGACAGGGGTCACCCCTCCACTTT
CDR3 protein: CASSYSSVGQGSPLHF
V gene: TRBV6-5
clone size: -
D gene: TRBD1
J gene: TRBJ1-6
CDR3 length: 16

CDR3 DNA: TGTGCCAGCAGCCAAGTGATTCGGGGGGGGCGCGGTAATGGCTACACCTTC
CDR3 protein: CASSQVIRGGRGNGYTF
V gene: TRBV3-1/TRBV3-2
clone size: -
D gene: -
J gene: TRBJ1-2
CDR3 length: 17

CDR3 DNA: TGCGCCAGCAGCCAACTCGGTTCCCGCGGGGCAGCGAACACCGGGGAGCTGTTTTTT
CDR3 protein: CASSQLGSRGAANTGELFF
V gene: TRBV4-1
clone size: -
D gene: -
J gene: TRBJ2-2
CDR3 length: 19

CDR3 DNA: TGCGCCAGCAGCCTGGATTGGGGGGTTGCTGCGAAACTGTTTTTT
CDR3 protein: CASSLDWGVAAKLFF
V gene: TRBV5-1
clone size: -
D gene: -
J gene: TRBJ1-4
CDR3 length: 15

CDR3 DNA: TGTGCCAGCAGTTCTCGGGACAGGGATGCCTGGGAGCAGTACTTC
CDR3 protein: CASSSRDRDAWEQYF
V gene: TRBV13
clone size: -
D gene: TRBD1
J gene: TRBJ2-7
CDR3 length: 15

CDR3 DNA: TGTGCCAGCAGTGAATTAGGAGGGGGCCTCGACGAGCAGTACTTC
CDR3 protein: CASSELGGGLDEQYF
V gene: TRBV25-1
clone size: -
D gene: -
J gene: TRBJ2-7
CDR3 length: 15

CDR3 DNA: TGTGCCAGCAGCCCTTGGGGGAAGGGGGCGGACGGCTACACCTTC
CDR3 protein: CASSPWGKGADGYTF
V gene: TRBV5-5
clone size: -
D gene: TRBD1
J gene: TRBJ1-2
CDR3 length: 15

CDR3 DNA: TGTGCCAGCAGCTTCAGGGGGTCACGCCAGCCCCAGCATTTT
CDR3 protein: CASSFRGSRQPQHF
V gene: TRBV13
clone size: once
D gene: TRBD1
J gene: TRBJ1-5
CDR3 length: 14

CDR3 DNA: TGCGCCAGCAGCCCCGGAGGTCAGCCCCAGCATTTT
CDR3 protein: CASSPGGQPQHF
V gene: TRBV5-1
clone size: -
D gene: -
J gene: TRBJ1-5
CDR3 length: 12

CDR3 DNA: TGTGCCAGCCAAACAGGATTCAATCAGCCCCAGCATTTT
CDR3 protein: CASQTGFNQPQHF
V gene: TRBV2
clone size: -
D gene: -
J gene: TRBJ1-5
CDR3 length: 13

CDR3 DNA: TGTGCCAGTAGCGGGACAGGAAATCAGCCCCAGCATTTT
CDR3 protein: CASSGTGNQPQHF
V gene: TRBV19
clone size: -
D gene: TRBD1
J gene: TRBJ1-5
CDR3 length: 13

CDR3 DNA: TGTGCCACCAGTGATTTTGGGCGGGGGGGAGGCAATGAGCAGTTCTTC
CDR3 protein: CATSDFGRGGGNEQFF
V gene: TRBV24-1
clone size: -
D gene: TRBD2
J gene: TRBJ2-1
CDR3 length: 16

CDR3 DNA: TGTGCCAGTAGTCCCGCGGTGCTACTAGCGGGGGGGCCCACCGGGGAGCTGTTTTTT
CDR3 protein: CASSPAVLLAGGPTGELFF
V gene: TRBV19
clone size: -
D gene: TRBD2
J gene: TRBJ2-2
CDR3 length: 19

CDR3 DNA: TGTGCCAGCAGCCAAGATCCGTGGACAGGCGGAAACACTGAAGCTTTCTTT
CDR3 protein: CASSQDPWTGGNTEAFF
V gene: TRBV4-2
clone size: -
D gene: TRBD1
J gene: TRBJ1-1
CDR3 length: 17

CDR3 DNA: TGCAGCGCTCGAGGGGGAGAGACCCAGTACTTC
CDR3 protein: CSARGGETQYF
V gene: TRBV29-1
clone size: -
D gene: -
J gene: TRBJ2-5
CDR3 length: 11

CDR3 DNA: TGTGCCAGCAGGGCACAGGGGGCTGCGGATGAAAAACTGTTTTTT
CDR3 protein: CASRAQGAADEKLFF
V gene: TRBV2
clone size: -
D gene: TRBD1
J gene: TRBJ1-4
CDR3 length: 15

CDR3 DNA: TGTGCCAGCTTTACAGGATACAATCAGCCCCAGCATTTT
CDR3 protein: CASFTGYNQPQHF
V gene: TRBV28
clone size: -
D gene: -
J gene: TRBJ1-5
CDR3 length: 13

CDR3 DNA: TGTGCCAGCAGCTCTCCGGACAGTTCTGGAAACACCATATATTTT
CDR3 protein: CASSSPDSSGNTIYF
V gene: TRBV7-9
clone size: -
D gene: -
J gene: TRBJ1-3
CDR3 length: 15

CDR3 DNA: TGTGCCAGCAGCCCAGGGTGGACTGAAGCTTTCTTT
CDR3 protein: CASSPGWTEAFF
V gene: TRBV12-3/TRBV12-4
clone size: -
D gene: -
J gene: TRBJ1-1
CDR3 length: 12